The next 14 T cell receptor beta chains were all read from a single sample in a study of cytomegalovirus exposure and HLA in healthy donors. The PCR used 60 Vbeta and 13 Jbeta primers. Clones were read by immunoSEQ multiplex PCR, and TCRdb kept only the in-frame ones, dropping some. The sample contains about 160,000 clones, roughly 77% of which appear only once. Sequenced sample: PBMCs. These receptors originate from a woman younger than 30 in good health and CMV-seronegative.

This clone was observed a few times. The V call is TRBV5-1, the J call TRBJ2-3, with 9 bases aligning to TRBD2. Germline-derived CDR1 and CDR2 are SGHRS and YFSETQ. With V trimmed by 0 bases and J by 2 bases, 4 bases remained unmatched. The CDR3 loop spans 16 amino acids. CDR3 sequence (DNA): TGCGCCAGCAGCTTGGGATCTAGCGGGGCCACAGATACGCAGTATTTT. Residues: CASSLGSSGATDTQYF.

This clone has a handful of counts. The chain joins TRBV5-1 to TRBJ1-4, with 8 bases that match TRBD1. This CDR3 comprises 14 residues. Per germline, CDR1 SGHRS and CDR2 YFSETQ. The V gene end was trimmed by 4 bases and the J gene end by 4 bases; junction bases not matched to a gene: 3. DNA for the CDR3: TGCGCCAGCAGCCAGGGGGCTCATAATGAAAAACTGTTTTTT. It codes for CASSQGAHNEKLFF.

V and J are TRBV7-9 and TRBJ2-7, with D uncertain. The CDR3 extends over 17 amino acids. Germline V gives CDR1 SEHNR, CDR2 FQNEAQ (reference sequence). The germline V and J ends were trimmed by 0 bases and 1 base, with 16 bases remaining between them. The CDR3 protein is CASSLADGSPNSYEQYF. The CDR3 nucleotides read TGTGCCAGCAGCTTAGCCGACGGGTCCCCGAATTCCTACGAGCAGTACTTC.

The table lists this clone with a few counts. V is TRBV19 and J is TRBJ2-3; D is perhaps TRBD1 (6 bases). CDR3 length equals 16 residues. Germline CDR1 reads LNHDA; CDR2 reads SQIVND (reference sequence). Trimming stripped 5 bases from V and 1 base from J, with 16 bases between. The CDR3, as DNA: TGTGCCAGTAGTCTACAACAGGGAATGGGCACAGATACGCAGTATTTT. Translation gives CASSLQQGMGTDTQYF.

The chain has TRBV14 and TRBJ1-2, with a possible D match to TRBD1 (6 bases). The CDR3 totals 13 residues. With 3 bases removed from V and 4 bases from J, the gap between germline ends came to 9 bases. In germline, CDR1 is SGHDN, CDR2 FVKESK. CDR3 nucleotides: TGTGCCAGCAGCCATCTGGGGGCCTATGGCTACACCTTC. It encodes CASSHLGAYGYTF.

This clone was seen a few times. This chain joins TRBV7-2 and TRBJ2-1, with 11 bases aligning to TRBD2. The germline V gene has CDR1 SGHTA and CDR2 FQGNSA. J lost 4 bases, V lost 5 bases, and 7 bases had no gene match. CDR3 length: 16 residues. The CDR3 sequence is CASSTPLAGAYNEQFF. The DNA for the CDR3 is TGTGCCAGCAGCACCCCACTAGCGGGGGCGTACAATGAGCAGTTCTTC.

This clone occurred a few times. The chain recombines TRBV12-5 with TRBJ2-5; 7 positions agree with TRBD1. The J call may be faulty, since TRBJ2-7 better matches the DNA end. The CDR3 runs to 12 residues. Germline CDR1 is LGHNT and CDR2 is FRNRAP. This CDR3 is CASGRDSYEQYF. In nucleotides, the CDR3 is TGTGCTAGTGGGAGGGACAGCTACGAGCAGTACTTC.

The chain joins TRBV6-5 to TRBJ2-7; 7 bases match TRBD1. The germline gives CDR1 MNHEY, CDR2 SVGAGI. This CDR3 is built from 14 residues. V gave up 5 bases and J gave up 3 bases; unmatched junction bases: 7. As DNA, the CDR3 is TGTGCCAGCAGTCCCTCCGGGACAGACTACGAGCAGTACTTC. Residues: CASSPSGTDYEQYF.

The rearrangement joins TRBV5-5 to TRBJ2-1, with D tentatively TRBD2 (5 bases). V dropped 4 bases and J dropped 5 bases, with 7 bases sitting between them. The germline V gene encodes CDR1 SGHKS and CDR2 YYEKEE (reference sequence). The CDR3 loop spans 12 amino acids. CDR3 DNA: TGTGCCAGCAGCCAACTAGACAATGAGCAGTTCTTC. As protein: CASSQLDNEQFF.

The chain employs TRBV5-8 and TRBJ2-1; TRBD2 might be the D (5 bases). The CDR3 length is 17 residues. V shed 1 base and J shed 0 bases, with 14 bases lying between them. In germline, CDR1 is SGHTS, CDR2 YDEGEE. The CDR3 here is CASSLSGRRPSYNEQFF. The CDR3 nucleotides are TGTGCCAGCAGCTTGTCAGGAAGGAGGCCCTCCTACAATGAGCAGTTCTTC.

This clone was counted a few times. This sequence joins TRBV19 and TRBJ1-5, with 7 bases lining up with TRBD1. V trimming: 9 bases; J trimming: 2 bases; junction bases outside the gene matches: 4. Looked up from germline, CDR1 is LNHDA and CDR2 is SQIVND (reference sequence). This CDR3 has 13 amino acids. In DNA form, the CDR3 reads TGTGCCAGCAGACAGGGACGCAATCAGCCCCAGCATTTT. This gives the protein CASRQGRNQPQHF.

Here the CDR3 reads CASSTGTTYSYNEQFF. The DNA of the CDR3 is TGTGCCAGTAGTACCGGGACAACCTACTCCTACAATGAGCAGTTCTTC. This sequence joins TRBV19 and TRBJ2-1; D might be TRBD1 (6 bases). Trimming took off 4 bases at V and 0 bases at J, with 13 bases between the two ends. Per the germline V gene, CDR1 is LNHDA and CDR2 is SQIVND (reference sequence). The CDR3 is 16 residues long.

This rearrangement joins TRBV6-5 to TRBJ1-1; 11 nucleotides agree with TRBD1. The CDR3 totals 15 residues. Germline lookup yields CDR1 MNHEY and CDR2 SVGAGI. The ends lost 5 bases at V and 5 bases at J; junction bases unmatched: 7. CDR3 DNA sequence: TGTGCCAGCAGTAAAGGACAGGGGGCGTGGACTGAAGCTTTCTTT. Amino acids: CASSKGQGAWTEAFF.

In this sample, this clone turned up a few times. The rearrangement uses TRBV6-1 and TRBJ2-5, with unresolved D. The V and J ends lost 6 bases and 4 bases respectively, with 9 bases between them. Germline V gives CDR1 MNHNS, CDR2 SASEGT. This CDR3 is 12 amino acids long. The CDR3 DNA sequence: TGTGCCAGCAGCATACAACGAGAGACCCAGTACTTC. This sequence encodes CASSIQRETQYF.